Detailed here is one T cell receptor beta chain. Which antigen it targets is not known. At one boundary the junction diverges from the germline segment, which might be a read error. The donors were healthy, HIV-negative adults who had no recently reported acute infections or vaccinations. Every donor was a Caucasian adult residing in Nashville, Tennessee, USA. Magnetic negative selection was used to enrich CD4+ T cells, after which naive cells were positively selected on CD45RA and the negative fraction became the memory subset. Blood was collected by leukapheresis, and PBMCs were isolated by Ficoll-Histopaque density gradient centrifugation and then cryopreserved in liquid nitrogen vapor phase. Analytical flow cytometry was used to check the purity and quantity of every magnetically sorted T cell population. Each sorted fraction had its genomic DNA isolated and then quantified by UV absorbance on a Nanodrop 2000c.

The sample belongs to a study of shared clonotypes between healthy human individuals (dated by TCRdb to the early 2020s). Looking at the study overall: The cohort comprised a couple of women and a few men aged 18 to 49 years. Per donor, leukapheresis produced somewhere between about 0.94 and 9 billion PBMCs. For each donor, CD4 naive and CD4 memory were each given three plates, CD8 naive was given two plates, and CD8 memory was given one plate. Different laboratories and diverse techniques were used to prepare libraries and sequence TCR repertoires, to increase sequencing depth and limit assay-specific biases. Blood TCR repertoires of five healthy adults were deeply sequenced to estimate repertoire size and the extent of clonotype sharing between individuals. What the study reported, not specific to this receptor: When four donors were compared, the shared fraction of clonotypes was 5% to 6.5% for naive CD4, 3% to 4% for naive CD8, roughly 2.5% for memory CD4, and under 0.5% for memory CD8. Sampling was restricted to blood, and TCR repertoires in tissue are likely to differ from TCR repertoires in blood. Pairwise subsampling led to the expectation that sequencing depth would affect the degree of clonotype sharing among donors. Even with the large sequencing depth, rarefaction of the sorted-subset datasets indicated that sequencing was incomplete. The genetic and exposure-history diversity represented was limited by the small number of donors. Compared with non-shared clonotypes, clonotypes shared by all four sorted-subset donors had higher generation probabilities. Larger estimated clonotype richness was generally found for naive subsets than for memory subsets.

Using the deep immunoSEQ assay, multiplex PCR amplified TCR CDR3 regions from genomic DNA. For each cell subset, the extracted genomic DNA was distributed evenly across all wells of several immunoSEQ 96-well plates, and each plate served as one replicate. For sorted subsets, each replicate PCR was loaded with about 0.2 ug genomic DNA, equivalent to 30,000 or so T cell genomes. The purified libraries were quantified using a Qubit 3.0 fluorometer, sized with a Bioanalyzer 2100, and then quantified again using the KAPA Library Quantification kit. Every immunoSEQ 96-well plate was sequenced on a dedicated single-read 150-cycle Illumina NextSeq 550 flow cell. On the authors' methods: Because the immunoSEQ output included only junctional sequences and no quality scores, the filtering could not be the same as the filtering used for full-length reads. Sequences were annotated with PyIR, a Python wrapper for IgBLAST v1.9, and V/J genes and CDR3 were assigned using IMGT germline references. Reads were filtered out if the reads had weak V/J assignments (E-value above 1e-6), no CDR3, stop codons, out-of-frame junctions, or ambiguous translated residues. V3J clonotypes were defined as sequences sharing an identical inferred V gene, J gene, and CDR3 amino acid sequence. Percentage overlap between repertoires was calculated by dividing the number of shared unique clonotypes by the size of the smaller repertoire. Three approaches were used to assess repertoire richness: RTK rarefaction, the Chao1 estimator, and Recon v2.1 estimates of unobserved clonotypes. Generation probabilities were computed with OLGA for all TCRbeta clonotypes obtained by the gDNA method from several donors. Entries here come from immuneACCESS through TCRdb and include only in-frame sequences with V and J called. Some clones fail to appear in such tables; in the studies checked, an unresolved V gene covers under half of the shortfall, and the cause of the remainder is unknown. That table is the source of V, J and clone size, and D and trimming were worked out from the DNA. A total of more than 2 million clones appear in this sample, 85% to 95% of them only once. Of the sample, roughly 0.13% falls within the top ten clones.

The clonotype comes from a man younger than 35 in good health. Sequencing was performed on naive CD4+ T cells sorted from blood. Reading the label with the study, this specimen's cell subset or site is: CD45RA+ positively selected.

The CDR3 protein is CASSEVTGANYGYIF. The sequenced DNA is TGTGCCAGCAGTGAGGTGACAGGAGCTAACTATGGCTACATCTTC. The chain is assembled from TRBV6-1 and TRBJ1-2, and perhaps TRBD1 as D gene, on 6 matching bases. CDR3 length: 15 amino acids, cysteine to phenylalanine. Of the read, only the CDR3 DNA is kept; its 45 bases are in frame from base 1. Looking up the germline V gene yields CDR1 MNHNS and CDR2 SASEGT.